This note documents a single T cell receptor beta chain sequence. Germline V gene data show CDR1 as SGHRS and CDR2 as YFSETQ. The CDR3 loop spans 13 amino acids. Trimming stripped 0 bases from V and 3 bases from J, with 6 bases between. This sample stems from a study of blood T cell repertoires in COVID-19. On the study more broadly: Sources were T cells, B-cell-depleted T cells, or PBMCs; the material itself was cDNA or gDNA.

Some clones are missing from TCRdb's copy, which holds only in-frame ones; the method was immunoSEQ multiplex PCR. The sample has about 230,000 clones, approximately 80% seen once. The gene calls are TRBV5-1 and TRBJ2-5; no definite D call. This sequence originates from a woman between 40 and 50 years old who had recovered from COVID-19. The sample consisted of peripheral blood. CDR3 sequence reads: CASSLDGKETQYF. DNA for the CDR3: TGCGCCAGCAGCTTGGACGGTAAAGAGACCCAGTACTTC. The full variable domain, its missing parts supplied by reference TRBV5-1 and TRBJ2-5, is KAGVTQTPRYLIKTRGQQVTLSCSPISGHRSVSWYQQTPGQGLQFLFEYFSETQRNKGNFPGRFSGRQFSNSRSEMNVSTLELGDSALYLCASSLDGKETQYFGPGTRLLVL.